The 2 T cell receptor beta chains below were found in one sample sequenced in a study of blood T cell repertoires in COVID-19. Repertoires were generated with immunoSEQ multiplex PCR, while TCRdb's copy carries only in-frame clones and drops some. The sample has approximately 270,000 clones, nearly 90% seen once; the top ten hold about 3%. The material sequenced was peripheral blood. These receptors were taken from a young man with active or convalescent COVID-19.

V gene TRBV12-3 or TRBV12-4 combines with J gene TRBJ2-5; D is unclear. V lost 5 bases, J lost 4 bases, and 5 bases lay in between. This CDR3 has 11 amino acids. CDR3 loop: CASSILETQYF. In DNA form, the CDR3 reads TGTGCCAGCAGTATCCTAGAGACCCAGTACTTC.

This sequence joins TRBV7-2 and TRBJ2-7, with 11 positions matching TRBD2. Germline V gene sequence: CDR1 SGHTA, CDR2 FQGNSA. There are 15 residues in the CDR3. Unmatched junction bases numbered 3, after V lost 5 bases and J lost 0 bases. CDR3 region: CASSLTSGASYEQYF. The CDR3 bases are TGTGCCAGCAGCCTGACTAGCGGGGCCTCCTACGAGCAGTACTTC.